The T cell receptor beta chain under discussion was sequenced for a study of T-cell reconstitution after alpha-beta-depleted transplantation in children. For TCRbeta, the library was prepared with unique molecular identifiers. TCRdb ran MiXCR on the PCR reads and lists one entry per CDR3 protein. The sample has 250,000 or so distinct CDR3 sequences, around 7.5% seen once. Deletions cut 4 bases from V and 0 bases from J, with 7 bases between. This CDR3 is 14 amino acids long. Germline V CDR1 and CDR2: ENHRY, SYGVKD. This clonotype was detected many times. The sequence derives from a male patient aged 10-17 years who had a stem cell transplant for acute lymphoblastic leukemia, so the T cells may come from the graft donor. The source was PBMCs, mostly from graft donor cells, collected 180 days after TCRalphabeta/CD19-depleted stem cell transplant. The chain carries TRBV10-3 and TRBJ1-5; D call uncertain. In nucleotides, the CDR3 is TGTGCCATCAGTGCGGGCAGTAGCAATCAGCCCCAGCATTTT. It translates to CAISAGSSNQPQHF.